The 4 T cell receptor beta chains reported below all come from one sample, sequenced in a study of T cell changes during pregnancy in multiple sclerosis. Assay used: immunoSEQ multiplex PCR; TCRdb lists only in-frame clones, some missing. The repertoire includes some 20,000 clones, about 88% of them detected once, and 7% sits in the top ten. The source material was CD8+ T cells from peripheral blood mononuclear cells, sampled in the third trimester of pregnancy. The receptor source for this set is a female donor in good health, enrolled as a control in a pregnancy study.

The chain is built from TRBV14 and TRBJ2-7; the match to TRBD1 covers 8 bases. This CDR3 contains 13 residues. The junction had 6 bases not matched to a gene; V was cut back by 4 bases and J by 7 bases. Germline assignment: CDR1 SGHDN and CDR2 FVKESK. The CDR3 is CASSPGQGWEQYF. CDR3 coding DNA: TGTGCCAGCAGCCCCGGACAGGGATGGGAGCAGTACTTC.

The chain recombines TRBV7-8 with TRBJ2-7; D possibly corresponds to TRBD1 (7 bases). Germline V gene lookup returns CDR1 SGHVS and CDR2 FQNEAQ. This CDR3 has 17 residues. V was pared by 3 bases and J by 2 bases, with 20 bases between. The CDR3 here is CASSFIGGTEGAYEQYF. The DNA of the CDR3 is TGTGCCAGCAGCTTCATAGGGGGGACAGAGGGCGCCTACGAGCAGTACTTC. The full variable domain, its missing parts supplied by reference TRBV7-8 and TRBJ2-7, is GAGVSQSPRYKVAKRGQDVALRCDPISGHVSLFWYQQALGQGPEFLTYFQNEAQLDKSGLPSDRFFAERPEGSVSTLKIQRTQQEDSAVYLCASSFIGGTEGAYEQYFGPGTRLTVT.

The chain has TRBV5-1 and TRBJ2-1; tentatively, D is TRBD2 (5 bases). The length of the CDR3 is 13 residues. Per the germline V gene, CDR1 is SGHRS and CDR2 is YFSETQ. With 1 base removed from V and 4 bases from J, the gap between germline ends came to 6 bases. Written as DNA, the CDR3 is TGCGCCAGCAGCTTGAGAGGGTACAATGAGCAGTTCTTC. It is translated as CASSLRGYNEQFF.

This chain links TRBV7-8 with TRBJ2-5, with a possible D match to TRBD2 (7 bases). Trimming shortened V by 5 bases and J by 1 base, and 23 bases separated the two germline ends. Germline values: CDR1 SGHVS, CDR2 FQNEAQ. The CDR3 spans 18 residues. The CDR3 here is CASSLDRGAPTRQETQYF. The CDR3 DNA reads TGTGCCAGCAGCCTCGACCGGGGGGCGCCGACCCGCCAAGAGACCCAGTACTTC.